This passage covers 19 T cell receptor beta chains from one sample sequenced in a study of blood T cells in healthy people across ages. A sample-barcoded 5' primer and a J-beta primer mix were used in a second PCR of about 6 to 12 cycles. TCRdb reanalysed the 5' RACE reads using MiXCR and keeps one entry per CDR3 protein. The table lists hundreds of thousands of distinct CDR3 sequences, 24% of them singletons. The sample was also linked to a second study, of T cells of mothers and their children.

Sample: blood. All receptors derive from a boy younger than 18 in good health.

The chain joins TRBV6-2 or TRBV6-3 to TRBJ1-5, with a tentative D call TRBD1 (6 bases). V gave up 3 bases and J gave up 0 bases, with 15 bases separating them. The CDR3 runs to 17 residues. CDR1 and CDR2 (germline): MNHEY, SVGEGT. For the CDR3, the DNA is TGTGCCAGCAGTTATACGGGGACATCTTATAGCAATCAGCCCCAGCATTTT. Translating it yields CASSYTGTSYSNQPQHF.

This rearrangement joins TRBV5-1 to TRBJ2-5; no clear D. The J call is uncertain, as TRBJ2-7 better fits the DNA end. The germline V gene encodes CDR1 SGHRS and CDR2 YFSETQ. CDR3 length: 15 residues. The CDR3 nucleotides read TGCGCCAGCAGCTTGACCCGGCAGGTCCCCTACGAGCAGTACTTC. It specifies CASSLTRQVPYEQYF.

The gene calls are TRBV15 and TRBJ2-7; TRBD2 matches at 10 bases. Trimming at V came to 5 bases and at J to 0 bases, leaving 13 bases not matched to a gene. The CDR3 loop spans 18 amino acids. CDR1 is LNHNV, CDR2 YYDKDF, per germline (reference sequence). The CDR3 DNA is TGTGCCACCAGCGGAAAGACTAGCGGGCTAAGGGACTCCTACGAGCAGTACTTC. This translates into CATSGKTSGLRDSYEQYF.

This clonotype was counted only a few times. The rearrangement uses TRBV5-5 and TRBJ2-7; 7 bases fit TRBD1. The CDR3 extends over 14 amino acids. Germline-derived CDR1 and CDR2 are SGHKS and YYEKEE (reference sequence). V trimming: 2 bases; J trimming: 7 bases; junction bases outside the gene matches: 9. The CDR3 sequence: CASSLLLTGSEQYF. The CDR3 DNA follows: TGTGCCAGCAGCTTACTACTGACAGGGTCGGAGCAGTACTTC.

The genes are TRBV12-3 or TRBV12-4 and TRBJ2-5, with 7 bases identical to TRBD2. With the DNA end fitting TRBJ2-7 better, the J assignment may be wrong. The CDR3 has 15 amino acids. Here the CDR3 DNA reads TGTGCCAGCAGCGATGCGGGAGCGGACTCCTACGAGCAGTACTTC. It yields the protein CASSDAGADSYEQYF.

The rearrangement uses TRBV11-2 and TRBJ1-6; D may be TRBD1 (6 bases). V gave up 1 base and J gave up 10 bases, with 8 bases separating them. This CDR3 spans 13 amino acids. CDR1 is SGHAT and CDR2 is FQNNGV in the germline V gene. CDR3 DNA: TGTGCCAGCAGCTTAGTGGACAGCTCACCCCTCCACTTT. Translation: CASSLVDSSPLHF.

The chain employs TRBV6-5 and TRBJ2-3; D is perhaps TRBD1 (5 bases). Germline CDR1 is MNHEY and CDR2 is SVGAGI. There are 15 residues in the CDR3. Between the trimmed V and J ends, which lost 3 bases and 0 bases, there was a span of 10 bases. The CDR3 reads CASSYSRQSTDTQYF. The CDR3 region has the DNA TGTGCCAGCAGTTATTCCAGACAGAGCACAGATACGCAGTATTTT.

This rearrangement joins TRBV7-3 to TRBJ2-3; the match to TRBD2 covers 7 bases. Per the germline V gene, CDR1 is SGHTA and CDR2 is FQGTGA. Trimming took 2 bases from V and 3 from J; bases not matched to a gene: 14. The CDR3 runs to 18 residues. The CDR3 nucleotides are TGTGCCAGCAGCTTATGGCTAGCGGACCCAGCAGTTACAGATACGCAGTATTTT. Translation gives CASSLWLADPAVTDTQYF.

This chain uses TRBV12-3 or TRBV12-4 with TRBJ2-3; 9 bases line up with TRBD2. The CDR3 contains 16 residues. V lost 6 bases, J lost 0 bases, and 7 bases stayed unmatched. The CDR3 reads CASRARLAASTDTQYF. Written as DNA, the CDR3 is TGTGCCAGCAGGGCCAGACTAGCGGCTAGCACAGATACGCAGTATTTT.

The sample holds many counts of this clonotype. V usage is TRBV5-1 and J usage is TRBJ2-5; TRBD2 agrees at 11 bases. The J segment lost 2 bases and the V segment lost 2 bases, leaving 5 bases of the junction unmatched. Germline V gene lookup returns CDR1 SGHRS and CDR2 YFSETQ. This CDR3 comprises 16 residues. CDR3 residues: CASSFTSGRGQETQYF. The DNA of the CDR3 is TGCGCCAGCAGCTTTACTAGCGGGAGAGGGCAAGAGACCCAGTACTTC.

Only a few counts were recorded for this clonotype. The V call is TRBV7-9, the J call TRBJ2-7, with D perhaps TRBD2 (6 bases). This CDR3 is 15 amino acids long. Germline CDR1 reads SEHNR; CDR2 reads FQNEAQ (reference sequence). Trimming removed 5 bases at V and 2 bases at J, with 16 bases between. The DNA for the CDR3 is TGTGCCAGCAGCCCGGGACTGGTCGAGACCTACGAGCAGTACTTC. Translated: CASSPGLVETYEQYF. Combining the CDR3 with reference TRBV7-9 and TRBJ2-7 gives the whole variable domain DTGVSQNPRHKITKRGQNVTFRCDPISEHNRLYWYRQTLGQGPEFLTYFQNEAQLEKSRLLSDRFSAERPKGSFSTLEIQRTEQGDSAMYLCASSPGLVETYEQYFGPGTRLTVT.

This clonotype occurred a few times. The V gene is TRBV7-9, the J gene TRBJ2-3, with 7 bases lining up with TRBD2. The V and J ends lost 6 bases and 1 base, in that order; junction bases with no gene match: 7. This CDR3 contains 15 residues. Germline values: CDR1 SEHNR, CDR2 FQNEAQ (reference sequence). The CDR3 sequence is CASSQAGSRTDTQYF. The CDR3 nucleotides read TGTGCCAGCAGTCAAGCGGGGTCGCGCACAGATACGCAGTATTTT. Filled out from reference TRBV7-9 and TRBJ2-3, the complete variable domain reads DTGVSQNPRHKITKRGQNVTFRCDPISEHNRLYWYRQTLGQGPEFLTYFQNEAQLEKSRLLSDRFSAERPKGSFSTLEIQRTEQGDSAMYLCASSQAGSRTDTQYFGPGTRLTVL.

A note on this clonotype: Likely a read error: the CDR3 ends without its conserved phenylalanine or tryptophan. The chain combines TRBV11-2 with TRBJ1-1, with TRBD1 matching 9 bases. Germline-derived CDR1 and CDR2 are SGHAT and FQNNGV. The CDR3 covers 21 residues. V dropped 1 base and J dropped 3; count of bases not matched to a gene: 21. The CDR3 protein is CASSLVLTALRGDRVDTEAFL. CDR3 sequence (DNA): TGTGCCAGCAGCTTAGTTCTCACTGCGCTGCGTGGGGACAGGGTGGACACTGAAGCTTTCCTT.

The V and J genes are TRBV29-1 and TRBJ2-3, with TRBD2 identical over 7 bases. Germline CDR1 SQVTM, CDR2 ANQGSEA. This CDR3 region has 16 residues. V lost 7 bases to trimming and J lost 5 bases; unmatched junction nucleotides: 18. Here the CDR3 reads CSGGAGDATVGDTQYF. In DNA form, the CDR3 reads TGCAGCGGTGGCGCGGGGGACGCGACTGTGGGAGATACGCAGTATTTT.

The CDR3 region has the DNA TGTGCCAGCTCACCTATAAACAGGGGGGAGACCCAGTACTTC. This translates into CASSPINRGETQYF. This sequence joins TRBV18 and TRBJ2-5, with 8 bases fitting TRBD1. Germline trimming cut 3 bases from V and 5 bases from J; bases unmatched to any gene: 5. Germline V gene data show CDR1 as KGHSH and CDR2 as LQKENI. This CDR3 region has 14 residues.

The V gene is TRBV19, the J gene TRBJ1-1; 10 bases match TRBD1. Losses at the gene ends were 8 bases for V and 5 bases for J; bases not matched to a gene: 8. CDR1 and CDR2 (germline): LNHDA, SQIVND (reference sequence). This CDR3 has 14 amino acids. Written as DNA, the CDR3 is TGTGCCAGTTACCGGGACAGGGGTTTAACTGAAGCTTTCTTT. It yields the protein CASYRDRGLTEAFF.

This clonotype was found a few times. The chain links TRBV9 to TRBJ1-6; D unresolved. Germline CDR1 reads SGDLS; CDR2 reads YYNGEE. V shed 4 bases and J shed 10 bases, with 12 bases lying between them. This CDR3 is 13 amino acids long. Written as DNA, the CDR3 is TGTGCCAGCAGCTCCGGGGTGGCGTCACCCCTCCACTTT. This translates into CASSSGVASPLHF.

The chain uses TRBV18 and TRBJ1-2; D is ambiguous. V dropped 2 bases and J dropped 1 base, with 11 bases sitting between them. Germline V gene data show CDR1 as KGHSH and CDR2 as LQKENI. The CDR3 sequence is 15 residues long. The CDR3 spells CASSPDRLNNYGYTF. The CDR3, as DNA: TGTGCCAGCTCACCAGACCGGTTAAATAACTATGGCTACACCTTC.

This clonotype was found a few times. This chain uses TRBV28 with TRBJ2-5; D gene uncertain. The J call may not be correct, given that the DNA end is closer to TRBJ2-7. Germline loops: CDR1 MDHEN, CDR2 SYDVKM. CDR3 length: 16 residues. The CDR3 spells CASSSSAAGNSYEQYF. The DNA of the CDR3 is TGTGCCAGCAGCTCATCCGCGGCAGGCAACTCCTACGAGCAGTACTTC.